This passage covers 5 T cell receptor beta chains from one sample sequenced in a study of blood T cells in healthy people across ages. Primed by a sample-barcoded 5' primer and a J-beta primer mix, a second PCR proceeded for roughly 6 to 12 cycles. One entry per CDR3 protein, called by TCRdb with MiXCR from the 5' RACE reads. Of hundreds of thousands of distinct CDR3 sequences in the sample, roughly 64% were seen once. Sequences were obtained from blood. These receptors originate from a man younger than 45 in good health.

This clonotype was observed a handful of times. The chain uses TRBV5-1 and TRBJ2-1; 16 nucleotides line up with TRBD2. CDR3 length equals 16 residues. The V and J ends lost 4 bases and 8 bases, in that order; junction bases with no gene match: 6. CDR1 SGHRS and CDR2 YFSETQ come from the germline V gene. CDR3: CASSRTGTSGGDEQFF. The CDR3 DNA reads TGCGCCAGCAGCAGGACCGGGACTAGCGGGGGGGATGAGCAGTTCTTC. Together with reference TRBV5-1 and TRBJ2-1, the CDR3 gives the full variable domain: KAGVTQTPRYLIKTRGQQVTLSCSPISGHRSVSWYQQTPGQGLQFLFEYFSETQRNKGNFPGRFSGRQFSNSRSEMNVSTLELGDSALYLCASSRTGTSGGDEQFFGPGTRLTVL.

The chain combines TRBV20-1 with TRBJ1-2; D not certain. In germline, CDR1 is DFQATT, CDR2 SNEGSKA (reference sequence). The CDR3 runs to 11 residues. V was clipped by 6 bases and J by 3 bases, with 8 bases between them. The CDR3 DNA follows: TGCAGTGCCTGGGGAGACTATGGCTACACCTTC. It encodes CSAWGDYGYTF.

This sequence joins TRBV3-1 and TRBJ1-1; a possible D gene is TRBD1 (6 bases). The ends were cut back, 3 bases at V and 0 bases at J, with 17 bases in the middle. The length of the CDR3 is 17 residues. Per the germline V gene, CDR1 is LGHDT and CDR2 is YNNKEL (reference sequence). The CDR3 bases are TGTGCCAGCAGCCAGGGGACACCTAATCGAATGAACACTGAAGCTTTCTTT. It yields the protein CASSQGTPNRMNTEAFF.

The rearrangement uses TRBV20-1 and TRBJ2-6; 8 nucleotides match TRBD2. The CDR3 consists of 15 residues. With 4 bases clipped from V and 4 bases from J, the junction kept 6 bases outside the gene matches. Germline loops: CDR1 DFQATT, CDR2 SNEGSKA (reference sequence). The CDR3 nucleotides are TGCAGTGCTAAGAGCGGGAGCGCCGGGGCCAACGTCCTGACTTTC. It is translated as CSAKSGSAGANVLTF.

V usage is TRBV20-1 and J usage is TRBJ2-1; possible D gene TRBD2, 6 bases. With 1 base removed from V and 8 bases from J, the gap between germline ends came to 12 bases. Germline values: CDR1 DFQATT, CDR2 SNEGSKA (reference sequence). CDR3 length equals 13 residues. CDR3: CSARAEGGYEQFF. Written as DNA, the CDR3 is TGCAGTGCTAGAGCGGAGGGTGGGTATGAGCAGTTCTTC.